This TCR beta chain was identified in a study of T cells in localized non-small cell lung cancer (TCRdb year 2020). Study-level background: The study examined T cell repertoires in a few hundred patients with early-stage NSCLC and compared tumors with uninvolved tumor-adjacent lungs. The cohort comprised 200 to 300 treatment-naïve NSCLC patients with resected, localized lung tumors. The mean age of the NSCLC patients was roughly 70 years, with 120 to 150 men and 110 or so women.

Taken from cysteine to phenylalanine, the CDR3 has 16 residues. Just the 48-base CDR3 DNA is kept, in frame starting at base 1. CDR1 and CDR2 (SEHNR, FQNEAQ) derive from the germline V gene (reference sequence). Trimming at the junction amounts to 3 bases on V and 0 bases on J, and the germline ends lie 15 bases apart. A word on this clone: The antigen this receptor binds is unknown. Within one base of it there is no much larger clone, and no base qualities were kept.

TCR beta CDR3 regions were sequenced from DNA using the immunoSEQ Assay. The authors processed their data as follows. To compute T cell density, TCR beta template counts were normalized to usable DNA, which was estimated by amplifying housekeeping genes. Richness was estimated with the preseqR package, extrapolating to 400,000 templates for PBMC samples and 120,000 templates for tissue samples. Clonality was calculated as one minus Pielou's evenness. Differential abundance testing on productive amino-acid clonotypes, with a minimum total count of 5 and an alpha of 0.1, was used to identify tissue-enriched TCRs. Repertoire overlap between compartments was quantified with the Jaccard Index and Morisita Overlap Index. TCR beta CDR3s were clustered by GLIPH together with public tetramer-defined viral CDR3s, and at least three viral sequences plus V-gene enrichment were required for viral motifs. The table comes from immuneACCESS by way of TCRdb, which keeps in-frame sequences with V and J called. Part of the clones is missing from these tables; in studies checked, under half for an unresolved V gene and the rest for unknown reasons. From that table come the V and J calls and clone size; the DNA was used to work out D and trimming. In all, the sample holds some 31,000 clones, and 85% to 90% of those were seen once. 4.2% of the sample rests with the top ten.

At diagnosis, tumor, uninvolved tumor-adjacent lung and peripheral blood were collected and then preserved as a mix of FFPE and fresh-frozen material. For TCR repertoire profiling, blood samples were analyzed as peripheral blood mononuclear cells. Results the study describes overall, beyond this receptor: Longer overall survival was associated with higher blood T cell density, whereas shorter survival was associated with higher adjacent-lung clonality. Because the study design was exploratory, TCR variables were selected using unadjusted p-values without false-discovery rate correction. Of the top 100 tumor clones, a median of approximately 60 were detected in paired uninvolved adjacent lung; around 27 were also among that lung's top 100. Multi-region tumor sequencing was not performed, so intratumor heterogeneity could not be excluded. Uninvolved tumor-adjacent lung showed the highest T cell clonality, higher than tumor, which suggests more focused antigenic responses in the uninvolved tumor-adjacent lung.

This clonotype originated in a woman aged 40-69 years with stage I lung adenocarcinoma. The rearranged segments are TRBV7-9 and TRBJ2-7; no D gene is confidently identified. The specimen comprised peripheral blood, sampled before any cancer treatment. The sequence in DNA is TGTGCCAGCAGCTTCACCAGCAAAAGGAGCTCCTACGAGCAGTACTTC. The resulting protein is CASSFTSKRSSYEQYF.